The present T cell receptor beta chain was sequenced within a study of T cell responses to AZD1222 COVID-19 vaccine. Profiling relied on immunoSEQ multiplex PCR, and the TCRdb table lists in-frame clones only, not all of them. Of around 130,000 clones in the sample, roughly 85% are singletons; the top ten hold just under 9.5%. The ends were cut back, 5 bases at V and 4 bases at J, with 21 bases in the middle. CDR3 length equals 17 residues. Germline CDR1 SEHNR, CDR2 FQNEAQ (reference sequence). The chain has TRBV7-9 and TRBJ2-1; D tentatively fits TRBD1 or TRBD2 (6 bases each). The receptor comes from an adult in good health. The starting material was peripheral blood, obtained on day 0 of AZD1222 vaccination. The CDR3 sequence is CASSPRSQAGHYNEQFF. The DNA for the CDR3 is TGTGCCAGCAGCCCCCGTTCACAGGCGGGACATTACAATGAGCAGTTCTTC.